This record concerns one T cell receptor beta chain sequence. Its antigen is not identified. This entry belongs to a study of post-analysis software for immune sequencing data. Whole-study results and caveats: Compared with controls, patients had more of roughly five TRBV segments, including TRBV5-6, TRBV5-1 and TRBV20-1.

Unique molecular identifiers were built into the TCR beta cDNA libraries. TCRdb processed the PCR reads anew with MiXCR; each CDR3 protein has one entry. The sample shows roughly 800,000 distinct CDR3 sequences, about 32% of them seen only once. Germline V gene sequence: CDR1 SEHNR, CDR2 FQNEAQ (reference sequence). This CDR3 is 16 amino acids long. V shed 0 bases and J 2 bases; nucleotides not matched to a gene: 3. The sequenced material came from blood. This receptor was identified in a girl aged 5-17 years with multiple sclerosis. The V gene is TRBV7-9, the J gene TRBJ2-3; 9 bases map to TRBD2. The DNA of the CDR3 is TGTGCCAGCAGCTTAGCAGGGACTAGCTCCACAGATACGCAGTATTTT. It translates to CASSLAGTSSTDTQYF. The full variable domain, completed using reference TRBV7-9 and TRBJ2-3, is DTGVSQNPRHKITKRGQNVTFRCDPISEHNRLYWYRQTLGQGPEFLTYFQNEAQLEKSRLLSDRFSAERPKGSFSTLEIQRTEQGDSAMYLCASSLAGTSSTDTQYFGPGTRLTVL.